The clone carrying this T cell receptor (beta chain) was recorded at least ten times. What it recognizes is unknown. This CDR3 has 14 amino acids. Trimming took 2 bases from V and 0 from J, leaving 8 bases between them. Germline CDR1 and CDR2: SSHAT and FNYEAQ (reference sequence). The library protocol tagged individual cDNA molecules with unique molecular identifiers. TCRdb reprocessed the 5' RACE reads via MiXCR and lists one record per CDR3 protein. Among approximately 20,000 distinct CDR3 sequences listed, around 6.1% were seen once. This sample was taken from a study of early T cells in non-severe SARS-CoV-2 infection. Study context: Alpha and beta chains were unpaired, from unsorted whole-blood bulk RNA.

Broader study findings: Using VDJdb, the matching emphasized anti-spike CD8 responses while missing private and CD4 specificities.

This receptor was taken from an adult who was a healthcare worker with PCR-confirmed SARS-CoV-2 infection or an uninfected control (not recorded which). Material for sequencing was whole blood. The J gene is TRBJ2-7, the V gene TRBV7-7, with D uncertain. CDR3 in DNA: TGTGCCAGCAGCTTAAGTCCGGGCTCCTACGAGCAGTACTTC. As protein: CASSLSPGSYEQYF.